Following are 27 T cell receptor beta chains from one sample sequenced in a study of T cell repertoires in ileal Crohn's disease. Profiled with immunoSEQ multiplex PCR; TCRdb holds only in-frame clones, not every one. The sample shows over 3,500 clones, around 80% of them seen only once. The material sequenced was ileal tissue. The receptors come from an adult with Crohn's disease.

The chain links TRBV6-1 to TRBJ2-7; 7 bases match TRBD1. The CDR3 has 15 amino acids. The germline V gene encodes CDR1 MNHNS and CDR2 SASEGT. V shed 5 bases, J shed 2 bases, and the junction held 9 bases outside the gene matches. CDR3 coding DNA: TGTGCCAGCAGTATAGTTTCGGGACAGACCTACGAGCAGTACTTC. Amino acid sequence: CASSIVSGQTYEQYF.

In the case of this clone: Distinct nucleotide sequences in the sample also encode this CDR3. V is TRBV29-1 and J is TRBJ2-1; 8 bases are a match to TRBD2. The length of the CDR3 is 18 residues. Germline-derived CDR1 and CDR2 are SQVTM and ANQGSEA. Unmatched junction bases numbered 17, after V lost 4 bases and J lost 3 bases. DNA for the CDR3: TGCAGCGTTGTAAGTGGTGGGCTGGCTAGCGGGTTCTACAATGAGCAGTTCTTC. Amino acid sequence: CSVVSGGLASGFYNEQFF.

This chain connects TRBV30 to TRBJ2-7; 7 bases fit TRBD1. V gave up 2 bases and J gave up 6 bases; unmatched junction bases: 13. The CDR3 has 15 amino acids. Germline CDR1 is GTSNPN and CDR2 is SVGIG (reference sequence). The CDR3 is CAWSFPSGTVSEQYF. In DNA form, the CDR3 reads TGTGCCTGGAGTTTCCCATCCGGGACAGTAAGCGAGCAGTACTTC.

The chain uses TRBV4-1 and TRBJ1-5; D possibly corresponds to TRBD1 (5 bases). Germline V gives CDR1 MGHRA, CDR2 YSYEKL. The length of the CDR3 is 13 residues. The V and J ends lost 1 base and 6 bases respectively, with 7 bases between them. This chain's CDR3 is CASSQGGVQPQHF. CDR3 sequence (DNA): TGCGCCAGCAGCCAAGGGGGGGTTCAGCCCCAGCATTTT.

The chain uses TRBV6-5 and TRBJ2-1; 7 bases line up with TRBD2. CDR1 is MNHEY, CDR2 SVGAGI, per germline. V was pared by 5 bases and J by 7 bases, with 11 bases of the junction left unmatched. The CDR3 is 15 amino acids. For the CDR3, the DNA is TGTGCCAGCAGTGCCGGGACTACCTTAGGGAATGAGCAGTTCTTC. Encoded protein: CASSAGTTLGNEQFF.

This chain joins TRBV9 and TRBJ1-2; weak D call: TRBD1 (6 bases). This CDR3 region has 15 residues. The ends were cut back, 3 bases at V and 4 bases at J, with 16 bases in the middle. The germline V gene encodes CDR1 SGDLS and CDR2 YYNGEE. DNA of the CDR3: TGTGCCAGCAGCGGAGGAGGGGGGGAGGTCTATGGCTACACCTTC. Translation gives CASSGGGGEVYGYTF.

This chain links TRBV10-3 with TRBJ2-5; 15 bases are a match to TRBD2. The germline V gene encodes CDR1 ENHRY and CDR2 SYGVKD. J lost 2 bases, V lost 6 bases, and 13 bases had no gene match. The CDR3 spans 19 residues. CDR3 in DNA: TGTGCCATCAGCCACGGACTAGCGGGAGGGAGCGGCAAGCAAGAGACCCAGTACTTC. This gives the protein CAISHGLAGGSGKQETQYF.

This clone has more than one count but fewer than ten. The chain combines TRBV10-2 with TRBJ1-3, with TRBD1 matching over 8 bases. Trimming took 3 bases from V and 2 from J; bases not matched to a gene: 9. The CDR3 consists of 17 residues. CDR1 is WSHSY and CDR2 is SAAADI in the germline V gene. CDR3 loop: CASSDGQGSGTGNTIYF. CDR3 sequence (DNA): TGCGCCAGCAGTGACGGACAGGGCTCGGGAACTGGAAACACCATATATTTT.

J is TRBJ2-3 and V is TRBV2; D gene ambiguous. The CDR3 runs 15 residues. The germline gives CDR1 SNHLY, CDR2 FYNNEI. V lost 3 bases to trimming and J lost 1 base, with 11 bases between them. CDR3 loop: CASSDLRQGTDTQYF. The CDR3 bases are TGTGCCAGCAGTGACCTCCGGCAGGGCACAGATACGCAGTATTTT.

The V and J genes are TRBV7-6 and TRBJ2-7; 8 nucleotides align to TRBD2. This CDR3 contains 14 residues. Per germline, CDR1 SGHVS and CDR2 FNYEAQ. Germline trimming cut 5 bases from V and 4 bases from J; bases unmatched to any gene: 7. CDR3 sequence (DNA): TGTGCCAGCAGCCCCGAGAGCGGGAGTTACGAGCAGTACTTC. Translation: CASSPESGSYEQYF.

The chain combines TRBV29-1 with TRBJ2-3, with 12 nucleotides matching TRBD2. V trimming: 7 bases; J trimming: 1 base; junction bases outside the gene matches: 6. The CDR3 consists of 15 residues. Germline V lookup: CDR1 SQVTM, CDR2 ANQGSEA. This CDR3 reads CSGRTSGVGTDTQYF. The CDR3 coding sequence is TGCAGCGGAAGGACTAGCGGGGTTGGCACAGATACGCAGTATTTT.

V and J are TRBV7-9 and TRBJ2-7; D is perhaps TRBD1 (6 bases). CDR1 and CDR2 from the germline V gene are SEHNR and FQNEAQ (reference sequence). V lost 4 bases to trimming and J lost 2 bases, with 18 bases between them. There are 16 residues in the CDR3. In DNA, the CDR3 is TGTGCCAGCAGCTCAAACGGACAGATCACAACCTACGAGCAGTACTTC. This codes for CASSSNGQITTYEQYF.

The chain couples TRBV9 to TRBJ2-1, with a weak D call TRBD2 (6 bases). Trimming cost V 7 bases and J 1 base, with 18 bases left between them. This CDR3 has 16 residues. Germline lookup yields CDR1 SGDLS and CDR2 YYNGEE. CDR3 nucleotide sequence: TGTGCCAGCCGACCGGGACTGGAAGCGTCCTACAATGAGCAGTTCTTC. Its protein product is CASRPGLEASYNEQFF.

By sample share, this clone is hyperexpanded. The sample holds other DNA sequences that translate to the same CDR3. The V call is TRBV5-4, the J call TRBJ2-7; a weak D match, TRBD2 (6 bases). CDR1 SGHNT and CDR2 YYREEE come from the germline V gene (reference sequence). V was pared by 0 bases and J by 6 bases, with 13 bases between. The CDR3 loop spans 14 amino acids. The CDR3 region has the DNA TGTGCCAGCAGCTTGGGCGTAGCGGCTGGCGAGCAGTACTTC. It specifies CASSLGVAAGEQYF. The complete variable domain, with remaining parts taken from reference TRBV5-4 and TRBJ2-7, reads ETGVTQSPTHLIKTRGQQVTLRCSSQSGHNTVSWYQQALGQGPQFIFQYYREEENGRGNFPPRFSGLQFPNYSSELNVNALELDDSALYLCASSLGVAAGEQYFGPGTRLTVT.

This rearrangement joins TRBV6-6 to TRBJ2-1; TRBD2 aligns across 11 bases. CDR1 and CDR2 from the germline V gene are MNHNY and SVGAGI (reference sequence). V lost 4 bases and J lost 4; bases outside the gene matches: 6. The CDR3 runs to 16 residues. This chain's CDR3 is CASSSTGTSGYNEQFF. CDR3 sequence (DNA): TGTGCCAGCAGTTCCACCGGGACTAGCGGATACAATGAGCAGTTCTTC.

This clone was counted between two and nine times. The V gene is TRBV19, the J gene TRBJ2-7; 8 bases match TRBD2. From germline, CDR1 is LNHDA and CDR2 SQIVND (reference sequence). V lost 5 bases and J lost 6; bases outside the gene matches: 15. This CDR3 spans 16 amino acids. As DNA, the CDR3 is TGTGCCAGTAGTCCGGGAGGGGGAGAGGGGAGTAGCGAGCAGTACTTC. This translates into CASSPGGGEGSSEQYF.

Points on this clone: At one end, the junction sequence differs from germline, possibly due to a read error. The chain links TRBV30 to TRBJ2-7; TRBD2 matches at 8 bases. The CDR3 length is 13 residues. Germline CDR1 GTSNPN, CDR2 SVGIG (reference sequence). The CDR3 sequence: CAWGVERGMKQYF. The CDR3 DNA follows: TGTGCCTGGGGTGTAGAGCGGGGGATGAAGCAGTACTTC.

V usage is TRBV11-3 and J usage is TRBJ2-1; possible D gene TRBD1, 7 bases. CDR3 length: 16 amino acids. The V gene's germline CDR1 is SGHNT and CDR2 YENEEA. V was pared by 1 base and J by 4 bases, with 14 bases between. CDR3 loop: CASSLGQGGIYNEQFF. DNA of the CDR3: TGTGCCAGCAGCTTAGGGCAGGGGGGTATTTACAATGAGCAGTTCTTC. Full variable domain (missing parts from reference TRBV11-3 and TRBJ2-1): EAGVVQSPRYKIIEKKQPVAFWCNPISGHNTLYWYLQNLGQGPELLIRYENEEAVDDSQLPKDRFSAERLKGVDSTLKIQPAELGDSAVYLCASSLGQGGIYNEQFFGPGTRLTVL.

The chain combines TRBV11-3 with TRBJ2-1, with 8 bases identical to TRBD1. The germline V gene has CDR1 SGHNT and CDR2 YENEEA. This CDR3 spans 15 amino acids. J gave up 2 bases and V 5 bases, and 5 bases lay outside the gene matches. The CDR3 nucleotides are TGTGCCAGCAGCCGAGGACAGGGCCCCTACAATGAGCAGTTCTTC. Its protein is CASSRGQGPYNEQFF. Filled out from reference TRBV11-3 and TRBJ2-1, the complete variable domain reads EAGVVQSPRYKIIEKKQPVAFWCNPISGHNTLYWYLQNLGQGPELLIRYENEEAVDDSQLPKDRFSAERLKGVDSTLKIQPAELGDSAVYLCASSRGQGPYNEQFFGPGTRLTVL.

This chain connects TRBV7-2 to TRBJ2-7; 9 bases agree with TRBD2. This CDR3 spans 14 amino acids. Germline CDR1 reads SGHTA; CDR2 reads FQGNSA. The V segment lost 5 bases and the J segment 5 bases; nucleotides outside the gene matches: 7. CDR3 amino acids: CASSPSGRRDEQYF. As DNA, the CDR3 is TGTGCCAGCAGCCCCAGCGGGAGGCGCGACGAGCAGTACTTC.

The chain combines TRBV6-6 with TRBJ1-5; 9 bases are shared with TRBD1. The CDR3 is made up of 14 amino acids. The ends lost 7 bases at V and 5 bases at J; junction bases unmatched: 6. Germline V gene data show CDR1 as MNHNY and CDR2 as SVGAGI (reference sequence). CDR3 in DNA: TGTGCCAGCAACGCAGGGGACAGGGATCAGCCCCAGCATTTT. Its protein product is CASNAGDRDQPQHF.

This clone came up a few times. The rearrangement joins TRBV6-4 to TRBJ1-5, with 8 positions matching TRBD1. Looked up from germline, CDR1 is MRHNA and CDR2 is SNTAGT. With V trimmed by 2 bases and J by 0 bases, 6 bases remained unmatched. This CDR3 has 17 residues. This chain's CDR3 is CASSDNSGGNSNQPQHF. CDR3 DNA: TGTGCCAGCAGTGACAACTCAGGGGGCAATAGCAATCAGCCCCAGCATTTT.

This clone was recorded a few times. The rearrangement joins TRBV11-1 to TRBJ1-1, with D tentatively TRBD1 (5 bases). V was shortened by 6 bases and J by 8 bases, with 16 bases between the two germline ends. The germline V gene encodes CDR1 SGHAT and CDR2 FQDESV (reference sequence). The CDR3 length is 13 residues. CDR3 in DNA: TGTGCCAGCAGTTCCAGGGTGGAGTGGGAAGCTTTCTTT. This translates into CASSSRVEWEAFF.

The CDR3 here is CASRFSAGEFIQYF. CDR3 DNA: TGCGCCAGCAGATTTTCGGCAGGGGAGTTCATTCAGTACTTC. The chain employs TRBV4-1 and TRBJ2-4, with TRBD1 as a possible D gene (6 bases). The CDR3 covers 14 residues. Trimming removed 6 bases from V and 9 bases from J, with 18 bases in between. From germline, CDR1 is MGHRA and CDR2 YSYEKL.

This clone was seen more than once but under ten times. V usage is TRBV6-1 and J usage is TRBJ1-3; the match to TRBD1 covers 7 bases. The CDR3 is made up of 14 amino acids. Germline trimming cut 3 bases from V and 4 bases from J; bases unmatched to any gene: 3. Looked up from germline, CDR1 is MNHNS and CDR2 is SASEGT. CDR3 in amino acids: CASSDPTGGNTIYF. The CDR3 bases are TGTGCCAGCAGTGACCCGACAGGGGGAAACACCATATATTTT.

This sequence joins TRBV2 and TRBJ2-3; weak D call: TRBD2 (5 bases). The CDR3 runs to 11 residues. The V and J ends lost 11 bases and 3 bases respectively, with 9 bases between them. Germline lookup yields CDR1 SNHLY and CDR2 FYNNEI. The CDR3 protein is CASRGTDTQYF. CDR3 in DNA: TGTGCCTCCCGGGGAACAGATACGCAGTATTTT.

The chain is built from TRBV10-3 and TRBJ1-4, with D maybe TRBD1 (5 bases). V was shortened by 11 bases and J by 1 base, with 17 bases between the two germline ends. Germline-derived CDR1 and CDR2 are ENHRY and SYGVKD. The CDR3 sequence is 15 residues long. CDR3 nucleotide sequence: TGTGCCGCGTCTTCAGCAGGGCGAACTAATGAAAAACTGTTTTTT. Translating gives CAASSAGRTNEKLFF.